Listed below are T cell receptor beta chains from one sample, sequenced in a study of identifying expanded T cells in peripheral blood. Produced via immunoSEQ multiplex PCR; TCRdb's table is partial and in-frame only. The sample has around 100,000 clones; around 89% are singletons. Sequencing was carried out using blood. The receptors here all came from a person aged 18-69 years in good health. The CDR3 runs from the conserved cysteine through the conserved F or W. Each record gives: J gene, D gene, clone size, V gene, CDR3 DNA, CDR3 protein. A D gene is named only where the DNA matches it firmly. Clone size is stated in some rows and not others, as once, few, many or a class when expanded.

>TRBJ1-2|-|once|TRBV4-1
TGCGCCAGCAGCCAAGTTTGGGAAGGAATAGGCTATGGCTACACCTTC
CASSQVWEGIGYGYTF
>TRBJ2-3|TRBD2|-|TRBV19
TGTGCCAGTAGATTAGCGGGCGGCACAGATACGCAGTATTTT
CASRLAGGTDTQYF
>TRBJ2-4|-|-|TRBV6-5
TGTGCCTGTCGGCGTGGAAACATTCAGTACTTC
CACRRGNIQYF
>TRBJ2-3|TRBD2|-|TRBV5-6
TGTGCCAGCAGCTTGGGACTAGCGGGGGCCGCAGATACGCAGTATTTT
CASSLGLAGAADTQYF
>TRBJ2-7|TRBD2|-|TRBV11-2
TGTGCCAGCAGCTTAGCGCGGGGGTCCTACGAGCAGTACTTC
CASSLARGSYEQYF
>TRBJ1-5|-|-|TRBV10-3
TGTGCCATCAGTGGTACCTGGGGACAGCCCCAGCATTTT
CAISGTWGQPQHF
>TRBJ1-5|-|-|TRBV18
TGTGCCAGCTCACAGATCGGGAAACAGGGTAATGGGGGCAATCAGCCCCAGCATTTT
CASSQIGKQGNGGNQPQHF
>TRBJ2-5|TRBD2|-|TRBV6-5
TGTGCCAGCAGCTCCCGGACTAGTGGGGAGACCCAGTACTTC
CASSSRTSGETQYF
>TRBJ2-7|-|-|TRBV19
TGTGCCAGTAGTTCACAGGGCGGCTCCTACGAGCAGTACTTC
CASSSQGGSYEQYF
>TRBJ2-7|TRBD1|-|TRBV5-1
TGCGCCAGCAGCTTGGGGACAGGGGCCGGCGAGCAGTACTTC
CASSLGTGAGEQYF
>TRBJ1-2|TRBD1|-|TRBV7-2
TGTGCCAGCAGCTTAAACAGGGGGCCGCAAGGCTACACCTTC
CASSLNRGPQGYTF
>TRBJ2-7|TRBD1|-|TRBV7-2
TGTGCCAGCAGCCTTACTCCGGGACAGGGTGCCCACGAGCAGTACTTC
CASSLTPGQGAHEQYF
>TRBJ1-1|-|-|TRBV10-2
TGCGCCAGCAGTTATGGGGGGGCCCCTGAAGCTTTCTTT
CASSYGGAPEAFF
>TRBJ1-1|TRBD1|-|TRBV7-9
TGTGCCAGCCGGAAATCGGGGGGGACAGGGAACACTGAAGCTTTCTTT
CASRKSGGTGNTEAFF
>TRBJ2-1|-|once|TRBV7-2
TGTGCCAGCAGCTTCAGCACCGACCGACGGTCGCCCTACAATGAGCAGTTCTTC
CASSFSTDRRSPYNEQFF
>TRBJ2-7|-|-|TRBV28
TGTGCCAGCAGGCTAGGGCACTCTGGTGAGCAGTACTTC
CASRLGHSGEQYF
>TRBJ2-1|TRBD2|once|TRBV5-6
TGTGCCAGCAGCTTCGGGGGGTACAATGAGCAGTTCTTC
CASSFGGYNEQFF
>TRBJ1-2|-|-|TRBV6-6
TGTGCCAGCAGCCAGACAGGACTTAATGGCTACACCTTC
CASSQTGLNGYTF
>TRBJ2-7|-|-|TRBV14
TGTGCCAGCAGCCAAGAGCTTGGGGACCGATCCTACGAGCAGTACTTC
CASSQELGDRSYEQYF
>TRBJ1-1|TRBD1|-|TRBV29-1
TGCAGCGCGGACACAGGGGACACTGAAGCTTTCTTT
CSADTGDTEAFF
>TRBJ2-7|-|-|TRBV4-3
TGCGCCAGCAGCCTTAGTGCCGGACCTACTTCCTACGAGCAGTACTTC
CASSLSAGPTSYEQYF
>TRBJ1-2|TRBD1|-|TRBV19
TGTGCCAGTAGTCCCGGACAGGGCATCTTTCTCGGTGGCTACACCTTC
CASSPGQGIFLGGYTF
>TRBJ1-5|-|few|TRBV10-2
TGCGCCAGCAGTGAGTCCCTCCATCAGCCCCAGCATTTT
CASSESLHQPQHF
>TRBJ2-5|-|-|TRBV6-5
TGTGCCAGCAGGCGGGACAGCCACCAAGAGACCCAGTACTTC
CASRRDSHQETQYF
>TRBJ1-2|-|-|TRBV7-9
TGTGCCAGCAGCCACGGACAGTTAGCCACAGGTTGGGGCTACACCTTC
CASSHGQLATGWGYTF
>TRBJ2-3|TRBD2|-|TRBV7-2
TGTGCCAGCAGCTTCGGGACTAGCGGAGGGGATACGCAGTATTTT
CASSFGTSGGDTQYF
>TRBJ2-7|TRBD1|-|TRBV28
TGTGCCAGCAGTTTTGGGGCAGGGGGCGAGCAGTACTTC
CASSFGAGGEQYF
>TRBJ2-6|-|once|TRBV7-9
TGTGCCAGCACGAGGGGAGGCTCTGGGGCCAACGTCCTGACTTTC
CASTRGGSGANVLTF
>TRBJ2-7|TRBD2|-|TRBV6-1
TGTGCCATCGCAAGGGGGACTAGCGGGGGTCATCAGTACTTC
CAIARGTSGGHQYF
>TRBJ2-3|TRBD2|-|TRBV15
TGTGCCACCAGCAGAGATTTAGCCGGGGGGGCGTGGGGAACGCAGTATTTT
CATSRDLAGGAWGTQYF
>TRBJ2-7|-|-|TRBV10-3
TGTGCCATCAGCAGCGGGTCAGCCTACGAGCAGTACTTC
CAISSGSAYEQYF
>TRBJ2-5|-|-|TRBV7-2
TGTGCCAGCAGCTTGGAGACCCAGTACTTC
CASSLETQYF
>TRBJ1-2|-|-|TRBV7-9
TGTGCCAGCAGCTTAGGAGGGGCAGCAGTCGGATATGGCTACACCTTC
CASSLGGAAVGYGYTF
>TRBJ2-7|TRBD1|-|TRBV7-2
TGTGCCAGCAGCTTAAGCAGGGGGCCCTACGAGCAGTACTTC
CASSLSRGPYEQYF
>TRBJ2-7|TRBD2|few|TRBV7-2
TGTGCCAGCAGCTTAGCCTTTAGCGGGGCTTACTACGAGCAGTACTTC
CASSLAFSGAYYEQYF
>TRBJ2-2|-|-|TRBV6-5
TGTGCCAGCAGTTACTCCTGGGACACCGGGGAGCTGTTTTTT
CASSYSWDTGELFF
>TRBJ2-5|TRBD1|once|TRBV27
TGTGCCAGCAGTTTATCGGGGACAGCCCAAGAGACCCAGTACTTC
CASSLSGTAQETQYF
>TRBJ2-1|-|-|TRBV18
TGTGCCAGCTCACCACCGGGCTGGGGATCCTACAATGAGCAGTTCTTC
CASSPPGWGSYNEQFF
>TRBJ2-3|-|few|TRBV6-5
TGTGCCAGCAGCCGTTCGGGGCCGACGGATACGCAGTATTTT
CASSRSGPTDTQYF
>TRBJ2-6|-|-|TRBV4-3
TGCGCCAGCAGCCAAGTAGGAACTGAGAGCTCTGGGGCCAACGTCCTGACTTTC
CASSQVGTESSGANVLTF
>TRBJ2-2|-|-|TRBV6-1
TGTGCCAGCAGTGAAGCACCACGGGACACCGGGGAGCTGTTTTTT
CASSEAPRDTGELFF
>TRBJ2-5|-|-|TRBV7-9
TGTGCCAGCAGCTTAGGGTGGGTCGCCAGACCAGAAGAGACCCAGTACTTC
CASSLGWVARPEETQYF
>TRBJ1-2|TRBD1|few|TRBV30
TGTGCCTGGTTCACTCCGGGGACAGCCAGAAATGGCTACACCTTC
CAWFTPGTARNGYTF
>TRBJ2-7|-|-|TRBV6-5
TGTGCCAGCAGCCCTGGAGTCGGCGCTTGGGAGCAGTACTTC
CASSPGVGAWEQYF
>TRBJ1-4|-|-|TRBV27
TGTGCCAGCAGTTTAAACGGGGAACTGTTTTTT
CASSLNGELFF
>TRBJ2-5|-|-|TRBV21-1
TGTGCCAGCAGCAAACGGGGGAGGTCCCAAGAGACCCAGTACTTC
CASSKRGRSQETQYF
>TRBJ2-1|-|-|TRBV18
TGTGCCAGCTCTTTTACCAGGTCTGAGCAGTTCTTC
CASSFTRSEQFF
>TRBJ1-2|-|-|TRBV19
TGTGCCAGTAGTTTCGAGATTCGGCAGATCTATGGCTACACCTTC
CASSFEIRQIYGYTF
>TRBJ1-2|-|-|TRBV25-1
TGTGCCAGCAGTTTCCAGTCCATTAACTATGGCTACACCTTC
CASSFQSINYGYTF
>TRBJ2-3|-|-|TRBV7-6
TGTGCCAGCAGCTTATCGATCCGGGCCCGCACAGATACGCAGTATTTT
CASSLSIRARTDTQYF
>TRBJ2-7|-|-|TRBV2
TGTGCCCTCGTCCTTTCTCGGAGATCCTACGAGCAGTACTTC
CALVLSRRSYEQYF
>TRBJ2-3|TRBD1|-|TRBV7-2
TGTGCCAGCAGCTCTTTATACAGGGGGCGAAACACAGATACGCAGTATTTT
CASSSLYRGRNTDTQYF